This T cell receptor beta chain was sequenced in a study of blood T cells in healthy people across ages. Study outcomes and limitations: Since the PBMCs were unsorted, naive and antigen-experienced cells could not be conclusively compared.

Comment on this clonotype: What it recognizes is unknown.

Through a sample-barcoded 5' primer and a J-beta primer mix, a second PCR was run for roughly 6 to 11 cycles. TCRdb reprocessed the 5' RACE reads via MiXCR and lists one record per CDR3 protein. The table includes 550,000 to 750,000 distinct CDR3 sequences, under 25% detected once. This CDR3 has 15 residues. Germline V CDR1 and CDR2: MNHNY, SVGAGI (reference sequence). Sequences were obtained from blood. The receptor's source is a man in his 70s in good health. The chain couples TRBV6-6 to TRBJ2-1, with a tentative D call TRBD2 (6 bases). The J call is doubtful: the DNA matches TRBJ2-5 better. Written as DNA, the CDR3 is TGTGCCAGCAGTTATTCCCCCCCTAGCGTGGAGACCCAGTACTTC. This encodes CASSYSPPSVETQYF.